A selection of T cell receptor beta chains follows, all from one sample in a study of blood T cells in healthy people across ages. TCRdb passed the 5' RACE reads through MiXCR, listing each CDR3 protein once. The sample carries about 780,000 distinct CDR3 sequences, around 62% recorded once. The sequencing input was blood. The receptors shown here come from a man aged 25 to 40 in good health. CDR3s include the opening cysteine and the closing phenylalanine or tryptophan. A D gene is named only where the DNA matches it firmly. Clone size is shown for a subset of rows, as once, few, many or a class of expanded clone.

clone size,CDR3 length,V gene,J gene,D gene,CDR3 DNA,CDR3 protein
-,19,TRBV28,TRBJ2-7,TRBD2,TGTGCCAGCAGCGGCCCTCGCGGGGGGGCCGAAAGCTCCTACAATGAGCAGTACTTC,CASSGPRGGAESSYNEQYF
-,17,TRBV7-2,TRBJ2-5,TRBD2,TGTGCCAGCAGCTTAGCCCCGGGACTAGCGGGCCAAGAGACCCAGTACTTC,CASSLAPGLAGQETQYF
-,17,TRBV6-1,TRBJ2-1,-,TGTGCCAGCAGCCTTGTATCAGGAACTAGCTTCGGCAATGAGCAGTTCTTC,CASSLVSGTSFGNEQFF
-,12,TRBV20-1,TRBJ1-2,-,TGCAGTGCTAGAGACACACCCGGTGGCTACACCTTC,CSARDTPGGYTF
-,12,TRBV30,TRBJ2-5,-,TGTGCCTGGAGTGGTTACGGAGAGACCCAGTACTTC,CAWSGYGETQYF
-,15,TRBV5-1,TRBJ2-1,TRBD1,TGCGCCAGCAGCCCGGGACAGGGTGGGCACAATGAGCAGTTCTTC,CASSPGQGGHNEQFF
few,15,TRBV27,TRBJ1-5,-,TGTGCCAGCAGTTTAGGGCCAGGGGCCAATCAGCCCCAGCATTTT,CASSLGPGANQPQHF
-,15,TRBV4-1,TRBJ2-1,-,TGCGCCAGCAGCCAAGTGGCGGGGGCCCTTAATGAGCAGTTCTTC,CASSQVAGALNEQFF
few,16,TRBV29-1,TRBJ2-1,TRBD1,TGCAGCGACTCTCCCCGGGACAGGGCGGTGAACAATGAGCAGTTCTTC,CSDSPRDRAVNNEQFF
-,13,TRBV12-3/TRBV12-4,TRBJ2-1,-,TGTGCCAGCAGTCTTAACAGGTGGAATGAGCAGTTCTTC,CASSLNRWNEQFF
-,17,TRBV5-1,TRBJ2-3,TRBD2,TGCGCCAGCAGTTGGACTAGCGGGGGGGCCGGTACAGATACGCAGTATTTT,CASSWTSGGAGTDTQYF
-,14,TRBV4-2,TRBJ2-5,-,TGTGCCAGCAGCCAAGATGCCAGGAGGGAGACCCAGTACTTC,CASSQDARRETQYF
-,15,TRBV20-1,TRBJ2-7,TRBD1,TGCAGTGCTAGAGATCTCAGGGGGCTTGAGGGCGAGCAGTACTTC,CSARDLRGLEGEQYF
few,14,TRBV14,TRBJ1-2,-,TGTGCCAGCAGCCAAGAAGTAGAGAACTATGGCTACACCTTC,CASSQEVENYGYTF
-,16,TRBV7-2,TRBJ2-3,-,TGTGCCAGCAGCTTATCCCGGGGGGCGACAGAAGATACGCAGTATTTT,CASSLSRGATEDTQYF
once,17,TRBV9,TRBJ2-2,-,TGTGCCAGCAGCGTAGGGGGGGTAGCGTCGAACACCGGGGAGCTGTTTTTT,CASSVGGVASNTGELFF
-,13,TRBV5-1,TRBJ2-7,-,TGCGCCAGCAGCTTGGAGCTAACCTACGAGCAGTACTTC,CASSLELTYEQYF
-,15,TRBV7-8,TRBJ1-2,TRBD1,TGTGCCAGCAGCTTAAACCAGGGGGTCCCCTATGGCTACACCTTC,CASSLNQGVPYGYTF
-,14,TRBV7-2,TRBJ2-1,-,TGTGCCAGCAGCTCCGGGACTGTTATCGATGAGCAGTTCTTC,CASSSGTVIDEQFF
-,14,TRBV20-1,TRBJ1-3,TRBD1,TGCCGTGCTTCCCACAGGGGGCGAGGAAACACCATATATTTT,CRASHRGRGNTIYF
-,15,TRBV18,TRBJ1-2,TRBD1,TGTGCCAGCTCACCACCGGACAGGGGGATCTATGGCTACACCTTC,CASSPPDRGIYGYTF
few,13,TRBV7-2,TRBJ2-7,-,TGTGCCAGCAGCTTTGACTTCTCCTACGAGCAGTACTTC,CASSFDFSYEQYF
few,15,TRBV29-1,TRBJ2-7,-,TGCAGCGTTGAGACCACAGGGTTGGGAAGCGACGAGCAGTACTTC,CSVETTGLGSDEQYF